Below, 12 T cell receptor beta chains from the same sample are listed, as sequenced in a study of graft-versus-host responses after intestinal transplantation. Some clones are missing from TCRdb's copy, which holds only in-frame ones; the method was immunoSEQ multiplex PCR. The sample lists over 100,000 clones; roughly 96% were seen once. These receptors lack a known antigen. The material sequenced was unstimulated CD8+ T cells sorted from spleen or lymph node cells, taken before intestinal transplant. These receptors originate from a human donor who received an intestinal transplant.

The chain has TRBV7-9 and TRBJ2-1; TRBD1 might be the D (6 bases). From germline, CDR1 is SEHNR and CDR2 FQNEAQ (reference sequence). Trimming left V 1 base short and J 4 bases short, with 11 bases between. CDR3 length: 15 amino acids. The DNA for the CDR3 is TGTGCCAGCAGCTTAGGGACCAGGGGATACAATGAGCAGTTCTTC. It specifies CASSLGTRGYNEQFF.

The CDR3 DNA reads TGTGCCAGTATTGGGTCCCGGACCACAGATACGCAGTATTTT. This translates into CASIGSRTTDTQYF. The chain recombines TRBV19 with TRBJ2-3, with D uncertain. CDR1 LNHDA and CDR2 SQIVND come from the germline V gene (reference sequence). This CDR3 comprises 14 residues. With 7 bases removed from V and 2 bases from J, the gap between germline ends came to 13 bases.

This chain links TRBV5-1 with TRBJ2-5, with 9 bases fitting TRBD1. Trimming removed 3 bases from V and 5 bases from J; junction bases left unmatched: 8. Germline V CDR1 and CDR2: SGHRS, YFSETQ. This CDR3 is built from 15 residues. This CDR3 is CASSSTGGEGETQYF. The CDR3 nucleotides read TGCGCCAGCAGCTCCACAGGGGGCGAGGGGGAGACCCAGTACTTC. The full variable domain, its missing parts supplied by reference TRBV5-1 and TRBJ2-5, is KAGVTQTPRYLIKTRGQQVTLSCSPISGHRSVSWYQQTPGQGLQFLFEYFSETQRNKGNFPGRFSGRQFSNSRSEMNVSTLELGDSALYLCASSSTGGEGETQYFGPGTRLLVL.

The chain links TRBV21-1 to TRBJ2-2; the listed D gene, TRBD1, was not tested against the DNA. TRBV21-1 is listed as a pseudogene. The CDR3 is 16 amino acids. The CDR3 DNA reads as TGTGCCAGCAGAGGACAGGGGGCGCGGGGCACCGGGGAGCTGTTTTTT. Translated: CASRGQGARGTGELFF.

The chain joins TRBV5-3 to TRBJ2-7; 10 bases align to TRBD2. TRBV5-3 is assigned to the ORF class and has an uncertain function. J gave up 1 base and V 4 bases, and 11 bases lay outside the gene matches. The CDR3 consists of 17 residues. The CDR3 spells CARSTEGTSVTSYEQYF. The DNA of the CDR3 is TGTGCCAGAAGCACCGAGGGGACTAGCGTTACTTCCTACGAGCAGTACTTC.

The V call is TRBV10-3, the J call TRBJ2-7; a weak D match, TRBD1 (6 bases). This CDR3 comprises 11 residues. The germline V gene encodes CDR1 ENHRY and CDR2 SYGVKD. V lost 8 bases and J lost 4, with 9 bases in between. CDR3 sequence: CAIGQGYEQYF. In DNA form, the CDR3 reads TGTGCCATCGGCCAGGGGTACGAGCAGTACTTC.

The gene calls are TRBV7-6 and TRBJ1-6; no clear D gene. V was cut by 1 base and J by 9 bases, with 10 bases left in between. From germline, CDR1 is SGHVS and CDR2 FNYEAQ. The CDR3 loop spans 14 amino acids. The CDR3 nucleotides are TGTGCCAGCAGCTTAGGTCCGGTCGGTTCACCCCTCCACTTT. This sequence encodes CASSLGPVGSPLHF.

J is TRBJ2-3 and V is TRBV4-1; D is uncertain. CDR1 is MGHRA, CDR2 YSYEKL, per germline. The CDR3 is 15 amino acids. V shed 0 bases and J shed 2 bases, with 9 bases lying between them. Here the CDR3 DNA reads TGCGCCAGCAGCCAAGATAAGATCTTCACAGATACGCAGTATTTT. This translates into CASSQDKIFTDTQYF.

V gene TRBV5-1 combines with J gene TRBJ1-1; D might be TRBD1 (5 bases). The CDR3 is 17 residues long. V was cut by 4 bases and J by 3 bases, with 22 bases left in between. The V gene's germline CDR1 is SGHRS and CDR2 YFSETQ. In nucleotides, the CDR3 is TGCGCCAGCAGCCCAAGTCCGCGGGGGTTAGCGGACACTGAAGCTTTCTTT. This gives the protein CASSPSPRGLADTEAFF. Looking up the rest from reference TRBV5-1 and TRBJ1-1 gives the full variable domain: KAGVTQTPRYLIKTRGQQVTLSCSPISGHRSVSWYQQTPGQGLQFLFEYFSETQRNKGNFPGRFSGRQFSNSRSEMNVSTLELGDSALYLCASSPSPRGLADTEAFFGQGTRLTVV.

This chain connects TRBV7-8 to TRBJ2-7, with D unresolved. Germline lookup yields CDR1 SGHVS and CDR2 FQNEAQ. The CDR3 consists of 12 residues. V lost 2 bases to trimming and J lost 5 bases, with 7 bases between them. The CDR3 DNA is TGTGCCAGCAGCTTAAATGAAAACGAGCAGTACTTC. This sequence encodes CASSLNENEQYF. Variable domain in full (rest from reference TRBV7-8 and TRBJ2-7): GAGVSQSPRYKVAKRGQDVALRCDPISGHVSLFWYQQALGQGPEFLTYFQNEAQLDKSGLPSDRFFAERPEGSVSTLKIQRTQQEDSAVYLCASSLNENEQYFGPGTRLTVT.

The count of this clone is one. The rearrangement uses TRBV23-1 and TRBJ2-1; D unresolved. TRBV23-1 is an ORF; its function is uncertain. This CDR3 is 14 amino acids long. V was shortened by 2 bases and J by 7 bases, with 12 bases between the two germline ends. The CDR3 sequence: CASSQRAWDNEQFF. CDR3 nucleotides: TGCGCCAGCAGTCAAAGGGCTTGGGATAATGAGCAGTTCTTC.

This chain uses TRBV4-2 with TRBJ2-5; 7 positions agree with TRBD2. The CDR3 is 14 amino acids. Trimming at V came to 0 bases and at J to 5 bases, leaving 3 bases not matched to a gene. Germline V gene lookup returns CDR1 LGHNA and CDR2 YNFKEQ. Written as DNA, the CDR3 is TGTGCCAGCAGCCAAGATCGGACTAGGGAGACCCAGTACTTC. Translated, it gives CASSQDRTRETQYF.